The 2 T cell receptor beta chains below all came from one sample that was sequenced in a study of cytomegalovirus exposure and HLA in healthy donors. The PCR had 60 Vbeta and 13 Jbeta primers. TCRdb keeps only in-frame clones here, not all; method: immunoSEQ multiplex PCR. This sample has 60,000 to 75,000 clones, with 74% found just once. The sequenced material came from PBMCs. Receptors originate from a woman aged 55-70 years in good health and CMV-seropositive.

This clone was seen a handful of times. This rearrangement joins TRBV6-1 to TRBJ1-1, with 7 bases fitting TRBD1. The length of the CDR3 is 12 residues. Trimming took 7 bases from V and 6 from J; bases not matched to a gene: 5. The germline CDR1 and CDR2 sequences are MNHNS and SASEGT. The CDR3 coding sequence is TGTGCCAGCATTCTAGGGGGCGCTGAAGCTTTCTTT. Amino acid sequence: CASILGGAEAFF.

J is TRBJ2-5 and V is TRBV5-1; 12 nucleotides align to TRBD2. Per germline, CDR1 SGHRS and CDR2 YFSETQ. The CDR3 loop spans 16 amino acids. Unmatched junction bases numbered 8, after V lost 3 bases and J lost 5 bases. Written as DNA, the CDR3 is TGCGCCAGCAGCTCCCAACCTAGCGGGGGGGCTGAGACCCAGTACTTC. This gives the protein CASSSQPSGGAETQYF.